This is a list of T cell receptor beta chains from one sample in a study of beta chain features in type 1 diabetes. Measured with immunoSEQ multiplex PCR; TCRdb has only the in-frame clones, and not every one. The sample holds some 160,000 clones, around 8.6% seen once. Sequencing was carried out using central memory CD4+ T cells from blood. These receptors originate from a woman in her late teens or twenties with type 1 diabetes. Both conserved end residues are part of each CDR3. D genes are given only for firm matches.

j_call: TRBJ2-1
d_call: NA
v_call: TRBV19
cdr3_aa: CASSVWRSSYNEQFF

j_call: TRBJ2-7
d_call: NA
v_call: TRBV5-1
cdr3_aa: CASSWNSNYEQYF

j_call: TRBJ2-3
d_call: NA
v_call: TRBV9
cdr3_aa: CASSVDITDTQYF

j_call: TRBJ2-3
d_call: NA
v_call: TRBV6-5
cdr3_aa: CASSYSLDGSDTQYF

j_call: TRBJ1-2
d_call: NA
v_call: TRBV5-1
cdr3_aa: CASSLDRNYGYTF

j_call: TRBJ2-1
d_call: NA
v_call: TRBV19
cdr3_aa: CASSIISEYNEQFF

j_call: TRBJ1-5
d_call: TRBD1
v_call: TRBV5-6
cdr3_aa: CASSSGTGGSPQHF

j_call: TRBJ2-1
d_call: NA
v_call: TRBV7-2
cdr3_aa: CASSPAPRIEQFF

j_call: TRBJ2-5
d_call: NA
v_call: TRBV19
cdr3_aa: CASSTPGDSETQYF

j_call: TRBJ2-1
d_call: TRBD2
v_call: TRBV2
cdr3_aa: CASSARAGGLNEQFF

j_call: TRBJ2-2
d_call: TRBD1
v_call: TRBV15
cdr3_aa: CATSRYRGQGDTGELFF

j_call: TRBJ2-1
d_call: TRBD2
v_call: TRBV7-3
cdr3_aa: CASSFGRGASGKMDEQFF

j_call: TRBJ1-5
d_call: NA
v_call: TRBV7-2
cdr3_aa: CASSLSSEQQKHF

j_call: TRBJ1-1
d_call: NA
v_call: TRBV7-2
cdr3_aa: CASSSRGMNTEAFF

j_call: TRBJ2-7
d_call: NA
v_call: TRBV7-2
cdr3_aa: CASSSYDQTGRYEQYF

j_call: TRBJ2-2
d_call: TRBD2
v_call: TRBV12-5
cdr3_aa: CASGPSGREDTGELFF

j_call: TRBJ2-1
d_call: TRBD2
v_call: TRBV11-2
cdr3_aa: CASSQTSGAYNEQFF

j_call: TRBJ1-1
d_call: NA
v_call: TRBV4-2
cdr3_aa: CASSLSSREAFF

j_call: TRBJ2-7
d_call: NA
v_call: TRBV19
cdr3_aa: CASSWRDGSYEQYF

j_call: TRBJ2-1
d_call: TRBD1
v_call: TRBV7-9
cdr3_aa: CASSRGQGIYNEQFF

j_call: TRBJ2-7
d_call: TRBD1
v_call: TRBV4-3
cdr3_aa: CASSQGDSSYEQYF

j_call: TRBJ1-1
d_call: NA
v_call: TRBV7-8
cdr3_aa: CASSARGEAEAFF

j_call: TRBJ2-5
d_call: TRBD2
v_call: TRBV4-1
cdr3_aa: CASSQTSGRETQYF

j_call: TRBJ2-1
d_call: NA
v_call: TRBV18
cdr3_aa: CASSPRSGDSYNEQFF

j_call: TRBJ2-7
d_call: TRBD1
v_call: TRBV10-3
cdr3_aa: CAISESGQGSPYEQYF

j_call: TRBJ2-1
d_call: TRBD2
v_call: TRBV5-1
cdr3_aa: CASSLGPSGRTEQFF

j_call: TRBJ2-2
d_call: NA
v_call: TRBV7-2
cdr3_aa: CASSPDPYSVTGELFF

j_call: TRBJ2-3
d_call: TRBD2
v_call: TRBV29-1
cdr3_aa: CSVWASGRSDTQYF

j_call: TRBJ2-3
d_call: TRBD2
v_call: TRBV5-4
cdr3_aa: CASSFRTSGITDTQYF

j_call: TRBJ1-2
d_call: NA
v_call: TRBV28
cdr3_aa: CASSWGGGYTF

j_call: TRBJ1-1
d_call: TRBD1
v_call: TRBV19
cdr3_aa: CASRGRQGKNTEAFF

j_call: TRBJ2-5
d_call: NA
v_call: TRBV5-4
cdr3_aa: CASSLAGGGETQYF

j_call: TRBJ2-3
d_call: TRBD2
v_call: TRBV4-1
cdr3_aa: CASSQGVSAGVGDTQYF

j_call: TRBJ1-6
d_call: NA
v_call: TRBV9
cdr3_aa: CASSVEVSGNSPLHF

j_call: TRBJ2-5
d_call: NA
v_call: TRBV18
cdr3_aa: CASSPFSGVGGEQYF

j_call: TRBJ2-2
d_call: NA
v_call: TRBV29-1
cdr3_aa: CSVGGLSTGELFF

j_call: TRBJ1-2
d_call: NA
v_call: TRBV28
cdr3_aa: CASSVRTVYGYTF

j_call: TRBJ2-7
d_call: NA
v_call: TRBV9
cdr3_aa: CASSIRDTSYEQYF

j_call: TRBJ2-7
d_call: TRBD1
v_call: TRBV13
cdr3_aa: CASSRTGGGYEQYF

j_call: TRBJ1-1
d_call: TRBD1
v_call: TRBV25-1
cdr3_aa: CASRAQGQGFPEAFF

j_call: TRBJ2-3
d_call: NA
v_call: TRBV6-1
cdr3_aa: CASSDVGVGTDTQYF

j_call: TRBJ2-7
d_call: NA
v_call: TRBV4-3
cdr3_aa: CASSRLVFDTEQYF

j_call: TRBJ2-3
d_call: TRBD1
v_call: TRBV29-1
cdr3_aa: CSVERDRGVADTQYF

j_call: TRBJ1-5
d_call: NA
v_call: TRBV7-2
cdr3_aa: CASSLDLQPQHF

j_call: TRBJ1-1
d_call: TRBD1
v_call: TRBV19
cdr3_aa: CASRNPTSGTGRTEAFF

j_call: TRBJ1-1
d_call: NA
v_call: TRBV4-1
cdr3_aa: CASSQLPPEETEAFF

j_call: TRBJ2-3
d_call: TRBD2
v_call: TRBV4-1
cdr3_aa: CASSKLAGAITDTQYF

j_call: TRBJ2-7
d_call: NA
v_call: TRBV2
cdr3_aa: CASSEILANRYEQYF

j_call: TRBJ1-1
d_call: NA
v_call: TRBV18
cdr3_aa: CASGQINTEAFF

j_call: TRBJ2-2
d_call: NA
v_call: TRBV18
cdr3_aa: CASSPLQGPNGELFF